This T cell receptor beta chain was identified in a study of CXCR3-negative and CXCR3-positive naive CD8 T cells. Study details: With about 1.5 +/- 0.3 million reads per library, the TRB reads numbered some 130 million in total. Study findings and constraints: TRBV-TRBJ usage matched between naive CXCR3-negative and CXCR3-positive cells but not between memory cells.

Triplicates of about 270,000 cells were sorted from each CD8+ T cell subset. Naive CD8+ T cells showed CD45RO-CCR7+CD27+CD95-. 5' RACE that incorporated UMI labels was used to prepare the TRB cDNA libraries. TCRdb reprocessed the 5' RACE reads, keeping one entry per CDR3 protein, no DNA. Recorded here are some 48,000 distinct CDR3 sequences; the top ten clones represent approximately 2.3%. This CDR3 contains 16 residues. The V gene's germline CDR1 is MNHEY and CDR2 SVGEGT. As regards this clonotype: The antigen is undetermined.

This TCR came from a human donor in good health. Some clones in this sample may be carry-over from other donors' samples. The genes are TRBV6-2 or TRBV6-3 and TRBJ2-2; TCRdb's D call of TRBD2 is untestable without DNA. The sequenced material came from naive CXCR3- CD8+ T cells from blood. Specified subset: CD45RO-CCR7+CD27+CD95- naive CD8+ T cells lacking CXCR3 (TNR3-). The CDR3 loop reads CASSYSGGRYTGELFF.